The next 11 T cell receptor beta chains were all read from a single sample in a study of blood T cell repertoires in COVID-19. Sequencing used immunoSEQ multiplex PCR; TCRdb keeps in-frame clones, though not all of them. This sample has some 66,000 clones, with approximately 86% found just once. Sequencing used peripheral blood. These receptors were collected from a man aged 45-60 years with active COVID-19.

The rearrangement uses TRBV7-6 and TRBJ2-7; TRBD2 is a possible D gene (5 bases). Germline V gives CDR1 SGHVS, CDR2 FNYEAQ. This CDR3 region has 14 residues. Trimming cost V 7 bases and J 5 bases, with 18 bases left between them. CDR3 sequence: CASKKSEGLNEQYF. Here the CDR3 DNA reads TGTGCCAGCAAAAAGAGTGAGGGTCTTAACGAGCAGTACTTC.

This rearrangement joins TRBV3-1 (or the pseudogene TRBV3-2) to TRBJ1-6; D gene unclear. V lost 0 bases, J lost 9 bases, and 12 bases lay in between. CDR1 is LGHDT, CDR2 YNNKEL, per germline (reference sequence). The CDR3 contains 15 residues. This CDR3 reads CASSQDLGGSSPLHF. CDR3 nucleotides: TGTGCCAGCAGCCAAGATCTTGGAGGTAGTTCACCCCTCCACTTT.

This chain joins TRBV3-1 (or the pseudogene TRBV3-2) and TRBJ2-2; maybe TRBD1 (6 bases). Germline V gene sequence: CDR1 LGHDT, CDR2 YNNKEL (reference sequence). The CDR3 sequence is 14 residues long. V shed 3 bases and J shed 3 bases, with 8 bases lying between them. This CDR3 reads CASSHHRDTGELFF. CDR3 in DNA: TGTGCCAGCAGCCATCACAGGGACACCGGGGAGCTGTTTTTT.

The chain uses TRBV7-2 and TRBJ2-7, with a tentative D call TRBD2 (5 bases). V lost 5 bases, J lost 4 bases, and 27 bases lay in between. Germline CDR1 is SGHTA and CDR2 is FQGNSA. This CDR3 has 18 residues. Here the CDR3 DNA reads TGTGCCAGCAGCCTAAGGGTCATGGGAGACGGAGAAGGGTACGAGCAGTACTTC. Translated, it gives CASSLRVMGDGEGYEQYF.

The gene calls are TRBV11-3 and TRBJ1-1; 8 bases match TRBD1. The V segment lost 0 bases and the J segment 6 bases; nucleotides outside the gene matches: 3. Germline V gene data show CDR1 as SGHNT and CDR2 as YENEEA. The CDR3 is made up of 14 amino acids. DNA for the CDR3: TGTGCCAGCAGCTTAGACCAGGGGGCCTCTGAAGCTTTCTTT. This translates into CASSLDQGASEAFF.

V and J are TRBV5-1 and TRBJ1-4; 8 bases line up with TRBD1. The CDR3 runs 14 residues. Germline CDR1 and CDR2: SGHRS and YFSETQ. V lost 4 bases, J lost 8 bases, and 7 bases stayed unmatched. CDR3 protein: CASSPGTGNEKLFF. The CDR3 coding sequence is TGCGCCAGCAGCCCGGGGACAGGAAACGAAAAACTGTTTTTT. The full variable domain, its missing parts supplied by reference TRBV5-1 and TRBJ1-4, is KAGVTQTPRYLIKTRGQQVTLSCSPISGHRSVSWYQQTPGQGLQFLFEYFSETQRNKGNFPGRFSGRQFSNSRSEMNVSTLELGDSALYLCASSPGTGNEKLFFGSGTQLSVL.

In DNA form, the CDR3 reads TGTGCCAGTAGAGGAGTATCGAGAGTAGATACGCAGTATTTT. This gives the protein CASRGVSRVDTQYF. The chain carries TRBV19 and TRBJ2-3; D gene ambiguous. This CDR3 contains 14 residues. CDR1 and CDR2 (germline): LNHDA, SQIVND (reference sequence). V lost 6 bases and J 5 bases, leaving 15 bases between the germline ends.

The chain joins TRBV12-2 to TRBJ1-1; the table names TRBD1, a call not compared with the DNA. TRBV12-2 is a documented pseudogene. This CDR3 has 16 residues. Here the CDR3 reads CASRPRTGGKFAEAFF. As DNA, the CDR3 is TGTGCAAGTCGCCCTAGGACAGGGGGGAAGTTTGCTGAAGCTTTCTTT.

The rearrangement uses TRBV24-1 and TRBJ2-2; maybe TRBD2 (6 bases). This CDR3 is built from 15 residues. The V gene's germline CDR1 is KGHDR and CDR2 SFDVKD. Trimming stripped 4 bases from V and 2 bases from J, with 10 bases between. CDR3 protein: CATSEGTLNTGELFF. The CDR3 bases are TGTGCCACCAGTGAGGGGACTCTTAACACCGGGGAGCTGTTTTTT.

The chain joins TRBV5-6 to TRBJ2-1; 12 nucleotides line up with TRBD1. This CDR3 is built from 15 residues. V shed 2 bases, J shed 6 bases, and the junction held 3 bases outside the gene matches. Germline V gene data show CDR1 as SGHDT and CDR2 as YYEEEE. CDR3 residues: CASSLGTGGFNEQFF. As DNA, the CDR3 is TGTGCCAGCAGCTTAGGGACAGGGGGCTTCAATGAGCAGTTCTTC.

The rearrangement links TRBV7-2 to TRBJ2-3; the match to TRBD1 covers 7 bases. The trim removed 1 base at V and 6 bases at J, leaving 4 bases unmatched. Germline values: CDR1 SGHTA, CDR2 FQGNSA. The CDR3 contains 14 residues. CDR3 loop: CASSLVGGGDTQYF. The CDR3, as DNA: TGTGCCAGCAGCTTAGTAGGGGGCGGGGATACGCAGTATTTT.